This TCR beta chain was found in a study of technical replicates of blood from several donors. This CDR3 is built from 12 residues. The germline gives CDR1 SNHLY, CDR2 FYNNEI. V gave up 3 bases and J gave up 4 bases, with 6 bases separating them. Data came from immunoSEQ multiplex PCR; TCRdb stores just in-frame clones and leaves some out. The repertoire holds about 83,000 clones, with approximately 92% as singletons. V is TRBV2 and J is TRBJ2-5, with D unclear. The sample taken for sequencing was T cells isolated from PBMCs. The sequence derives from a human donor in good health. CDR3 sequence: CASSDDIETQYF. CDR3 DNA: TGTGCCAGCAGTGATGACATAGAGACCCAGTACTTC.